This entry lists 10 T cell receptor beta chains sequenced from one sample in a study of blood T cell repertoires in COVID-19. TCRdb's copy holds only in-frame clones and misses some; the assay was immunoSEQ multiplex PCR. The sample yields 130,000 to 150,000 clones, 75% to 85% seen once. Specimen: peripheral blood. Every receptor here comes from a man aged 65 to 79 who had recovered from COVID-19.

The chain combines TRBV11-3 with TRBJ2-5, with 13 positions matching TRBD2. The CDR3 extends over 16 amino acids. With 5 bases clipped from V and 1 base from J, the junction kept 4 bases outside the gene matches. Looked up from germline, CDR1 is SGHNT and CDR2 is YENEEA. The CDR3: CASSRRTSGSQETQYF. The CDR3, as DNA: TGTGCCAGCAGCCGAAGGACTAGCGGGAGCCAAGAGACCCAGTACTTC.

The chain uses TRBV29-1 and TRBJ1-2; 8 nucleotides align to TRBD1. This CDR3 contains 14 residues. Germline lookup yields CDR1 SQVTM and CDR2 ANQGSEA. The V segment lost 4 bases and the J segment 8 bases; nucleotides outside the gene matches: 12. CDR3 coding DNA: TGCAGCGTTGTCCTGACAGGGGCCGCTAGAGGCTACACCTTC. This gives the protein CSVVLTGAARGYTF.

The chain links TRBV5-1 to TRBJ2-3; 12 bases align to TRBD2. CDR1 and CDR2 (germline): SGHRS, YFSETQ. The CDR3 is 19 residues long. The V and J ends lost 2 bases and 4 bases, in that order; junction bases with no gene match: 14. Written as DNA, the CDR3 is TGCGCCAGCAGCTTTCCGGGACTAGCGGGTATCAGTCCCCCAGATACGCAGTATTTT. It specifies CASSFPGLAGISPPDTQYF.

The sample holds one count of this clone. The rearrangement uses TRBV5-1 and TRBJ2-7, with TRBD1 matching over 9 bases. Trimming took 4 bases from V and 4 from J; bases not matched to a gene: 6. The V gene's germline CDR1 is SGHRS and CDR2 YFSETQ. The CDR3 is made up of 14 amino acids. CDR3 coding DNA: TGCGCCAGCAGCCCCGGGGACAGGGCTTACGAGCAGTACTTC. Its protein is CASSPGDRAYEQYF.

This chain links TRBV18 with TRBJ2-3; perhaps TRBD1 as D (5 bases). The V gene's germline CDR1 is KGHSH and CDR2 LQKENI. This CDR3 comprises 16 residues. The V and J ends lost 4 bases and 8 bases respectively, with 22 bases between them. In nucleotides, the CDR3 is TGTGCCAGCTCACACACGCCTACGACAGTTCATGGTACGCAGTATTTT. As protein: CASSHTPTTVHGTQYF.

The chain couples TRBV29-1 to TRBJ1-1; no reliable D call. V was trimmed by 6 bases and J by 0 bases, leaving 5 bases between them. Germline V lookup: CDR1 SQVTM, CDR2 ANQGSEA. The CDR3 runs 11 residues. The CDR3 bases are TGCAGCGTAGACATGAACACTGAAGCTTTCTTT. It specifies CSVDMNTEAFF.

This sequence joins TRBV4-1 and TRBJ2-7; possibly TRBD2 for D (7 bases). With 3 bases removed from V and 7 bases from J, the gap between germline ends came to 13 bases. The CDR3 is 13 residues long. Germline CDR1 MGHRA, CDR2 YSYEKL. This chain's CDR3 is CASSHAGAGEQYF. In DNA, the CDR3 is TGCGCCAGCAGCCACGCGGGGGCCGGAGAGCAGTACTTC.

V gene TRBV5-1 combines with J gene TRBJ1-3, with a tentative D call TRBD1 (6 bases). Trimming shortened V by 2 bases and J by 0 bases, and 12 bases separated the two germline ends. The CDR3 covers 16 residues. Germline assignment: CDR1 SGHRS and CDR2 YFSETQ. CDR3 sequence: CASSLGGPHSGNTIYF. The CDR3 region has the DNA TGCGCCAGCAGCTTAGGGGGACCGCACTCTGGAAACACCATATATTTT.

The rearrangement links TRBV20-1 to TRBJ1-5; 7 positions agree with TRBD1. This CDR3 contains 11 residues. The V segment lost 6 bases and the J segment 12 bases; nucleotides outside the gene matches: 8. The germline CDR1 and CDR2 sequences are DFQATT and SNEGSKA (reference sequence). CDR3 in amino acids: CSAWTGRYQHF. The CDR3 DNA follows: TGCAGTGCGTGGACAGGTCGATACCAGCATTTT.

This chain links TRBV6-5 with TRBJ2-1; 14 positions agree with TRBD2. Germline V CDR1 and CDR2: MNHEY, SVGAGI. V shed 5 bases, J shed 9 bases, and the junction held 6 bases outside the gene matches. The CDR3 runs to 15 residues. CDR3 DNA sequence: TGTGCCAGCAGTCCCCGACTAGCGGGAGGGGGTGAGCAGTTCTTC. This translates into CASSPRLAGGGEQFF.